The following is a T cell receptor beta chain sequence with its context. Its antigen is unidentified. One entry per CDR3 protein, called by TCRdb with MiXCR from the RACE reads. The sample has approximately 60,000 distinct CDR3 sequences; about 10% are singletons. These data come from a study of human T cells and chemical hapten exposure. Findings and caveats of the study: As patch test score rose, PT1 expanded TCR counts tended to rise as well.

Indicated time point: pre-sensitization, week 0. Treatment reported: therapeutic diphenylcyclopropenone sensitization with weekly scalp DPC. The receptor was isolated from a woman aged 40 to 55 with alopecia areata. Some clones in this sample may be carry-over from other donors' samples. Source: whole blood, taken in connection with sensitization to the hapten diphenylcyclopropenone (DPC).

CDR3 DNA sequence: TGTGCCAGCAGCCAGCGGACAGGGGGAGGCTATGGCTACACCTTC. Amino acids: CASSQRTGGGYGYTF. V is TRBV27 and J is TRBJ1-2, with 10 bases lining up with TRBD1. V lost 6 bases and J lost 4; bases outside the gene matches: 8. Looked up from germline, CDR1 is MNHEY and CDR2 is SMNVEV (reference sequence). The CDR3 totals 15 residues.